The source of this T cell receptor beta chain is a study of cytomegalovirus exposure and HLA in healthy donors. At the level of the study: Unique TCRs from HLA-typed donors, 75 million to 100 million of them, were held in an early data release.

This clone turned up a few times. Its specificity is not known. The study, taken as a whole, reports: By HLA locus, TCR association rates varied in a later analysis, with DRB1 showing the most and HLA-C the fewest. An analysis done earlier found most TCR beta V segments productive about 87% or about 30% of the time.

Researchers ran the PCR with 60 Vbeta and 13 Jbeta primers. Here immunoSEQ multiplex PCR was the method, and the copy in TCRdb shows in-frame clones only, minus some. Counted here are around 180,000 clones, over 60% occurring once; the ten biggest clones make up approximately 0.99%. The donors gave bone marrow, and they were healthy. This receptor was identified in a middle-aged woman in good health and CMV-seronegative. Sequenced input: PBMCs.

CDR3 DNA: TGTGCCAGCAGTGCCCCGGGGGGGACCGGGGAGCTGTTTTTT. Its translation: CASSAPGGTGELFF. The genes are TRBV2 and TRBJ2-2; 8 nucleotides agree with TRBD2. The germline CDR1 and CDR2 sequences are SNHLY and FYNNEI. Trimming removed 4 bases from V and 5 bases from J; junction bases left unmatched: 3. The CDR3 runs 14 residues.